This TCR beta chain was recovered during a study of shared clonotypes between healthy human individuals. Study-wide findings and caveats: Researchers sampled only blood; tissue repertoires likely differ.

Clones were read by immunoSEQ multiplex PCR, and TCRdb kept only the in-frame ones, dropping some. The sample includes roughly 1.4 million clones, 97% to 99% seen only once; the top ten take 0.36%. The count of this clone is one. Its antigen is as yet unknown. Sequenced input: naive CD4+ T cells sorted from blood. Subset denoted: CD45RA+ positively selected. The TCR was taken from a man aged 25 to 40 in good health.

CDR3: CASSLGEDEKLFF. The CDR3 bases are TGTGCCAGCAGCTTAGGGGAGGATGAAAAACTGTTTTTT. The chain employs TRBV7-3 and TRBJ1-4, with D unresolved. V was clipped by 2 bases and J by 6 bases, with 7 bases between them. In germline, CDR1 is SGHTA, CDR2 FQGTGA. This CDR3 has 13 residues. Variable domain in full (rest from reference TRBV7-3 and TRBJ1-4): GAGVSQTPSNKVTEKGKYVELRCDPISGHTALYWYRQSLGQGPEFLIYFQGTGAADDSGLPNDRFFAVRPEGSVSTLKIQRTERGDSAVYLCASSLGEDEKLFFGSGTQLSVL.